The rows below give T cell receptor beta chains drawn from one sample of a study of shared clonotypes between healthy human individuals. Sequenced by immunoSEQ multiplex PCR; TCRdb stores in-frame clones only, minus some. The table lists about 490,000 clones, 81% of them singletons. Input material: PBMCs. The origin of the receptors is a middle-aged woman in good health. Some clones in this sample may be carry-over from other donors' samples. CDR3s include the opening cysteine and the closing phenylalanine or tryptophan. A D gene is named only where the DNA matches it firmly. Clone sizes are given selectively: once, few, many, or a class where the clone is expanded.

CDR3 DNA	CDR3 protein	D gene	clone size	J gene	V gene
TGTGCCACCAGCAGAGACAGTTACTACGAGCAGTACTTC	CATSRDSYYEQYF	.	.	TRBJ2-7	TRBV15
TGTGCCAGCAGTTTACGGACAGGTACCTACTACGAGCAGTACTTC	CASSLRTGTYYEQYF	TRBD1	.	TRBJ2-7	TRBV27
TGTGCCAGCAGTGGACTAGCGGGATTGGGCACCGGGGAGCTGTTTTTT	CASSGLAGLGTGELFF	TRBD2	.	TRBJ2-2	TRBV7-6
TGTGCCGGCCGGGACAGGGGGCTTAATGGCTACACCTTC	CAGRDRGLNGYTF	TRBD1	.	TRBJ1-2	TRBV30
TGCGCCAGCAGCTTGGCCCACAGCGGGGGCGGGGAGCTGTTTTTT	CASSLAHSGGGELFF	TRBD2	.	TRBJ2-2	TRBV5-1
TGTGCCAGCAGTGAATTGGGACAAATAAGGGCTGAAGCTTTCTTT	CASSELGQIRAEAFF	.	once	TRBJ1-1	TRBV6-1
TGTGCCAGTATGTGGGGCGGGAGCAACAATGAGCAGTTCTTC	CASMWGGSNNEQFF	TRBD2	.	TRBJ2-1	TRBV19
TGCGCCAGCAGCTTAACTTCCCCCATGAGAGTTCTAGCGGGTTCCCTTGTTCGGGCCAACGTCCTGACTTTC	CASSLTSPMRVLAGSLVRANVLTF	TRBD2	.	TRBJ2-6	TRBV5-1
TGTGCCAGCAGCGACGGGGGGAACACCGGGGAGCTGTTTTTT	CASSDGGNTGELFF	.	.	TRBJ2-2	TRBV9
TGTGCCAGCAGCCCCCTCGCCTCTGGAAACACCATATATTTT	CASSPLASGNTIYF	.	.	TRBJ1-3	TRBV14
TGTGCCAGCAGCGTCGCCGAACTAGCGAGCACAGATACGCAGTATTTT	CASSVAELASTDTQYF	TRBD2	.	TRBJ2-3	TRBV5-4
TGTGCCAGCTCACCGGCCGGGGCAGGGAATAATTCACCCCTCCACTTT	CASSPAGAGNNSPLHF	.	once	TRBJ1-6	TRBV18
TGTGCCAGCAGCTTGTCCTTAGCGGGAGATGGCGACTACAATGAGCAGTTCTTC	CASSLSLAGDGDYNEQFF	TRBD2	.	TRBJ2-1	TRBV7-6
TGTGCCAGCTCCCCCCTTGCCGGACTTACCGACGAGCAGTACTTC	CASSPLAGLTDEQYF	.	.	TRBJ2-7	TRBV18
TGTGCCAGCAGCGGCCAAGGACAGGGTGTTTATAGCAATCAGCCCCAGCATTTT	CASSGQGQGVYSNQPQHF	.	.	TRBJ1-5	TRBV21-1
TGTGCCAGCAGCGTCCCGAGTTTAGTGTGGGGGGCTGGGGCCAACGTCCTGACTTTC	CASSVPSLVWGAGANVLTF	.	.	TRBJ2-6	TRBV9
TGTGCCAGCAGGGGACAGAACTATGGCTACACCTTC	CASRGQNYGYTF	TRBD1	once	TRBJ1-2	TRBV6-5
TGTGCCAGCAGCCACCTCGGGGCAGGGAGCGAGCAGTACTTC	CASSHLGAGSEQYF	.	.	TRBJ2-7	TRBV11-2
TGTGCCATCAGTGAGGCTGGGACCCATCAGCCCCAGCATTTT	CAISEAGTHQPQHF	.	.	TRBJ1-5	TRBV10-3
TGCGCCAGCAGCTTGGGTCAGGGCAACTATGGCTACACCTTC	CASSLGQGNYGYTF	.	few	TRBJ1-2	TRBV5-1
TGTGCCAGTAGTGGGTTAAATCAGCCCCAGCATTTT	CASSGLNQPQHF	.	.	TRBJ1-5	TRBV19